These 4 T cell receptor beta chains were sequenced from one sample in a study of shared T cell receptors in the human thymus. Repertoires were generated with immunoSEQ multiplex PCR, while TCRdb's copy carries only in-frame clones and drops some. The repertoire includes under 850,000 clones, roughly 90% of them detected once, and about 0.01% sits in the top ten. The same specimen was also included in a second study, on human thymus T cells.

The source material was thymocytes. The receptor set was obtained from a boy in the first two years of life with a congenital heart defect.

The V gene is TRBV12-2, the J gene TRBJ2-3; the table's D call, TRBD2, has no DNA check behind it. TRBV12-2 is reported as a pseudogene. The CDR3 totals 16 residues. CDR3 protein: CASRLVRGLPADTQYF. In nucleotides, the CDR3 is TGTGCAAGTCGCTTAGTGCGCGGCCTACCGGCAGATACGCAGTATTTT.

The table lists this clone with a few counts. The J gene is TRBJ2-3, the V gene TRBV10-2, with TRBD1 matching 8 bases. The CDR3 has 16 residues. CDR1 is WSHSY, CDR2 SAAADI, per germline. V shed 5 bases, J shed 1 base, and the junction held 8 bases outside the gene matches. The CDR3 spells CASSHGLDRGTDTQYF. The DNA for the CDR3 is TGCGCCAGCAGTCACGGCCTGGACAGGGGCACAGATACGCAGTATTTT.

The rearrangement joins TRBV5-4 to TRBJ1-1; 8 bases line up with TRBD1. The V gene's germline CDR1 is SGHNT and CDR2 YYREEE (reference sequence). V lost 4 bases to trimming and J lost 3 bases; unmatched junction nucleotides: 8. CDR3 length: 15 residues. Here the CDR3 reads CASSIDRGWHTEAFF. The DNA for the CDR3 is TGTGCCAGCAGCATCGACAGGGGATGGCACACTGAAGCTTTCTTT.

This chain joins TRBV15 and TRBJ2-2; the D gene is possibly TRBD2 (6 bases). Deletions cut 0 bases from V and 3 bases from J, with 14 bases between. Germline CDR1 and CDR2: LNHNV and YYDKDF (reference sequence). CDR3 length: 17 residues. CDR3 protein: CATSRDWGTLHTGELFF. CDR3 DNA sequence: TGTGCCACCAGCAGAGATTGGGGGACTCTGCACACCGGGGAGCTGTTTTTT.